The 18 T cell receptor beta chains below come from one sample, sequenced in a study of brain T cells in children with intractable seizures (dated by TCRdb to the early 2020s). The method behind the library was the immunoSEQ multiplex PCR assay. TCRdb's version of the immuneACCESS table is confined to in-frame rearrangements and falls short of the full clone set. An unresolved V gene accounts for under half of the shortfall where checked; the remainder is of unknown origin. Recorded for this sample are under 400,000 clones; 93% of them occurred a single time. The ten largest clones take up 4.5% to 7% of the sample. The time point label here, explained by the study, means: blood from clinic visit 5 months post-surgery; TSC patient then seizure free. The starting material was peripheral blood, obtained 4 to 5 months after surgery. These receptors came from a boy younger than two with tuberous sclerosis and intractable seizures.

The CDR3 region is CASRNLQNRDRGRGYTF. CDR3 DNA: TGTGCCAGCAGAAACCTCCAAAACCGGGACAGGGGCCGTGGCTACACCTTC. The chain carries TRBV11-2 and TRBJ1-2; 10 nucleotides line up with TRBD1. The V gene end was trimmed by 6 bases and the J gene end by 7 bases; junction bases not matched to a gene: 17. CDR1 and CDR2 (germline): SGHAT, FQNNGV. The length of the CDR3 is 17 residues.

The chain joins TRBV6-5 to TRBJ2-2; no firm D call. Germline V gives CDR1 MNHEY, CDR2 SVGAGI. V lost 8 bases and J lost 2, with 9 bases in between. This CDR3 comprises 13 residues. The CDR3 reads CASGSANTGELFF. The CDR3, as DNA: TGTGCCAGCGGCTCCGCCAACACCGGGGAGCTGTTTTTT.

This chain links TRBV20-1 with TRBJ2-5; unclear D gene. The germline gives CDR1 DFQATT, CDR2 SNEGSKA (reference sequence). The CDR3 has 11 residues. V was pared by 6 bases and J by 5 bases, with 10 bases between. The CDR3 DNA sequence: TGCAGTGCACCGGGTGGGGAGACCCAGTACTTC. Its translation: CSAPGGETQYF.

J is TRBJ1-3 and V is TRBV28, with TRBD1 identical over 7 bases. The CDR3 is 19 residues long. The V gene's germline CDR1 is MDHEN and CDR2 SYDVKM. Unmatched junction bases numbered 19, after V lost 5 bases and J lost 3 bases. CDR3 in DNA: TGTGCCAGCAGTCTTGTTAAGACAGGGTTTCTTCTGGGTGGAAACACCATATATTTT. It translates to CASSLVKTGFLLGGNTIYF.

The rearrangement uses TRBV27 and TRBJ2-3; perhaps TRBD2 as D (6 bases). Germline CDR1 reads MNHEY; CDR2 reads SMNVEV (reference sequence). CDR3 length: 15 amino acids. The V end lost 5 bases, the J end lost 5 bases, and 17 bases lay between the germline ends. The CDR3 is CASSPRGRRKDTQYF. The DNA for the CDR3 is TGTGCCAGCAGTCCCCGGGGGAGAAGAAAAGATACGCAGTATTTT.

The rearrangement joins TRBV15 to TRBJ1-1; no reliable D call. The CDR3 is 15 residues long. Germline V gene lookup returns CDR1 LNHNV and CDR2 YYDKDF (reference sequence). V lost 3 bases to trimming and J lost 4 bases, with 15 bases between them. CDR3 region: CATSSVGRAVTEAFF. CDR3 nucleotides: TGTGCCACCAGCAGCGTTGGGCGGGCGGTCACTGAAGCTTTCTTT.

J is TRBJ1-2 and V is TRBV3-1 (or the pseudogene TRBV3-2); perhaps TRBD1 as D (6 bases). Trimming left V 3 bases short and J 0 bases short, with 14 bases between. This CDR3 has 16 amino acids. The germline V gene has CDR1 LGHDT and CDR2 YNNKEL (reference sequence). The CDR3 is CASSQTGQPSNYGYTF. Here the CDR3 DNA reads TGTGCCAGCAGCCAGACAGGACAGCCTTCTAACTATGGCTACACCTTC.

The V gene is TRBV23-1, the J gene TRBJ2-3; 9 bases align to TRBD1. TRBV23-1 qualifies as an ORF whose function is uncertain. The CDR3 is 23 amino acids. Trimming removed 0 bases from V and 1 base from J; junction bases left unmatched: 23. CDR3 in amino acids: CASSQSGAVGQGTQRSCTDTQYF. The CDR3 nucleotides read TGCGCCAGCAGTCAATCAGGGGCCGTGGGACAGGGAACTCAGCGGAGCTGCACAGATACGCAGTATTTT.

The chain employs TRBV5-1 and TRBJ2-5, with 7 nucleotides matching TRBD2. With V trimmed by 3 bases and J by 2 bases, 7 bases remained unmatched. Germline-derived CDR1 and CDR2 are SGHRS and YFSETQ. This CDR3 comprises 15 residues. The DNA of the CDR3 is TGCGCCAGCAGCTGGACTAGGGGTGGACAAGAGACCCAGTACTTC. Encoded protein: CASSWTRGGQETQYF. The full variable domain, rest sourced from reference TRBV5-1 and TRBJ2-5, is KAGVTQTPRYLIKTRGQQVTLSCSPISGHRSVSWYQQTPGQGLQFLFEYFSETQRNKGNFPGRFSGRQFSNSRSEMNVSTLELGDSALYLCASSWTRGGQETQYFGPGTRLLVL.

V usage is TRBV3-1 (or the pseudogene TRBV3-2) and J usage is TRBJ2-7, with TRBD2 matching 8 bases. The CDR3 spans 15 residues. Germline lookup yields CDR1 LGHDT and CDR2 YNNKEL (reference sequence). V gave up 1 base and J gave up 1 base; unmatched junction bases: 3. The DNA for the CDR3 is TGTGCCAGCAGCCAAGGACTAGCGATATCCTACGAGCAGTACTTC. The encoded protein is CASSQGLAISYEQYF.

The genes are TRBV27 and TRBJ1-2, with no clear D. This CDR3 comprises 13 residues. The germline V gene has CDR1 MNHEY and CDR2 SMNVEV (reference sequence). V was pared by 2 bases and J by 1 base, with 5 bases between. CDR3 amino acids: CASSLGLNYGYTF. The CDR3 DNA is TGTGCCAGCAGTTTAGGGCTTAACTATGGCTACACCTTC.

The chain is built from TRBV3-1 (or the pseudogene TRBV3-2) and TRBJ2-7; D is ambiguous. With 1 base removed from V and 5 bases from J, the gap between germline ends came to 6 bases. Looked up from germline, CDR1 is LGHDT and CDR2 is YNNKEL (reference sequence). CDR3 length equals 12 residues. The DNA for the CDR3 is TGTGCCAGCAGCCAAGTGTCCCACGAGCAGTACTTC. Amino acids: CASSQVSHEQYF.

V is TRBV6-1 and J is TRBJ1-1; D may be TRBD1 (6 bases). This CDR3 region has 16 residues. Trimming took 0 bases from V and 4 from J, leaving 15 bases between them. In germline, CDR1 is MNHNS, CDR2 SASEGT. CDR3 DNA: TGTGCCAGCAGTGAAGCTTCAGGGGCCCCCCGCACTGAAGCTTTCTTT. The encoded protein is CASSEASGAPRTEAFF.

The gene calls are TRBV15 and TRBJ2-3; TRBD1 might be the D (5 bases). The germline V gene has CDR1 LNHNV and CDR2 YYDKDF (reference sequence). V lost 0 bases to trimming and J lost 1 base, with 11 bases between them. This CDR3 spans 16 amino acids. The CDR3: CATSRDFDRRTDTQYF. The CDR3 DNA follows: TGTGCCACCAGCAGAGATTTCGACAGACGCACAGATACGCAGTATTTT.

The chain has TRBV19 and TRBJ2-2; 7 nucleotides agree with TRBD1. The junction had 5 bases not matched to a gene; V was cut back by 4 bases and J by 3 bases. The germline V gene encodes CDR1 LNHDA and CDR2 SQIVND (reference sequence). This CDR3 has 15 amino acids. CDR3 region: CASSKLDRDTGELFF. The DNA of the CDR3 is TGTGCCAGTAGTAAGCTTGACAGGGACACCGGGGAGCTGTTTTTT.

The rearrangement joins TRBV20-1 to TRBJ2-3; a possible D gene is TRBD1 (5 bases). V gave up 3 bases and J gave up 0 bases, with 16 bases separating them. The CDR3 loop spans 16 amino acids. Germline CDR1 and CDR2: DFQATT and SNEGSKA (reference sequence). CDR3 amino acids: CSASTLGETSTDTQYF. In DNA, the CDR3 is TGCAGTGCTAGTACTTTAGGGGAAACTAGCACAGATACGCAGTATTTT.

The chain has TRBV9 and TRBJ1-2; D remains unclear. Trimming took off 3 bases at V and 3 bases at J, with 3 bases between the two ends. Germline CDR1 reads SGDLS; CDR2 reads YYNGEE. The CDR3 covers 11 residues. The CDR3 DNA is TGTGCCAGCAGCGGACACTATGGCTACACCTTC. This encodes CASSGHYGYTF.

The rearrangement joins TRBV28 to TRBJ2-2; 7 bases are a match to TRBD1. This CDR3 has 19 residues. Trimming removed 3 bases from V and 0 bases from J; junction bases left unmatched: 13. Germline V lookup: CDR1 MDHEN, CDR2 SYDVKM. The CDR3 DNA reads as TGTGCCAGCAGTTTTAAGGGGACAGCGACTTCAACGAACACCGGGGAGCTGTTTTTT. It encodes CASSFKGTATSTNTGELFF.